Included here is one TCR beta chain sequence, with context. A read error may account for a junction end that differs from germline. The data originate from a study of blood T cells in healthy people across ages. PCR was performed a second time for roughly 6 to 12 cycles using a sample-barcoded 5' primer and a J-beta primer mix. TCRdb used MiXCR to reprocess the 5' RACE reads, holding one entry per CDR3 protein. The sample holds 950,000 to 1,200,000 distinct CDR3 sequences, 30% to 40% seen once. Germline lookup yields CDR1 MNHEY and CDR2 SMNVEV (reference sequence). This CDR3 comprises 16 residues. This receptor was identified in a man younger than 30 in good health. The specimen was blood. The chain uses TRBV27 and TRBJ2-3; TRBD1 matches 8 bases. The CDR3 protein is CASSFFGDRGTDTRYF. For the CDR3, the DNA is TGTGCCAGCAGTTTTTTCGGCGACAGGGGCACAGATACGCGGTATTTT.